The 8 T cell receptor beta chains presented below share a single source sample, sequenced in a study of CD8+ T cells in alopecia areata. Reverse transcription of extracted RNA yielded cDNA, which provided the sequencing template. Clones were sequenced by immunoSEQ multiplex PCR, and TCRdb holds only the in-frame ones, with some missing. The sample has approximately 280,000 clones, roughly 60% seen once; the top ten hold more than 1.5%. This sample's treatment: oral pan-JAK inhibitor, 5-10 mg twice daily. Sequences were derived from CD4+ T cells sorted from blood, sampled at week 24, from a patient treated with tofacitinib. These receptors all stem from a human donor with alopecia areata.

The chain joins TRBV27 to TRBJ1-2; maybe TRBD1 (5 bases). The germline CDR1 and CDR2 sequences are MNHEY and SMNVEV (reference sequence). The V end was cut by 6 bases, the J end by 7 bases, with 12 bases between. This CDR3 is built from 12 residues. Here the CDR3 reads CASRPHQGGYTF. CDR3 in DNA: TGTGCCAGCAGGCCCCATCAGGGTGGCTACACCTTC.

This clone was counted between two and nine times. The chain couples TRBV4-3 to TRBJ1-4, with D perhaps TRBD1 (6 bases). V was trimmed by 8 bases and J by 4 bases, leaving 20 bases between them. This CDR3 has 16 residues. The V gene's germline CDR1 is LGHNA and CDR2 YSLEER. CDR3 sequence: CASQQGGGNSNEKLFF. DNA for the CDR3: TGCGCCAGCCAGCAAGGGGGGGGAAACAGTAATGAAAAACTGTTTTTT.

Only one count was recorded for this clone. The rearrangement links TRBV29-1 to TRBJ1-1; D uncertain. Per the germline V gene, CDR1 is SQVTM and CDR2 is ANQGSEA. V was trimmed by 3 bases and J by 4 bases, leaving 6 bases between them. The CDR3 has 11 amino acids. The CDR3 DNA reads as TGCAGCGTTGACGCCCGCACTGAAGCTTTCTTT. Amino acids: CSVDARTEAFF. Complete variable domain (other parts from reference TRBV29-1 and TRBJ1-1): SAVISQKPSRDICQRGTSLTIQCQVDSQVTMMFWYRQQPGQSLTLIATANQGSEATYESGFVIDKFPISRPNLTFSTLTVSNMSPEDSSIYLCSVDARTEAFFGQGTRLTVV.

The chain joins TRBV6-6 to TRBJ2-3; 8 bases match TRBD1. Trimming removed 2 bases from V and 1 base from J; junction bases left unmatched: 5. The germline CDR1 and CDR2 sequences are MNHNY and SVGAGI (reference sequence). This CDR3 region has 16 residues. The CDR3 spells CASSYQGAHGTDTQYF. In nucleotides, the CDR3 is TGTGCCAGCAGTTACCAGGGGGCGCATGGCACAGATACGCAGTATTTT.

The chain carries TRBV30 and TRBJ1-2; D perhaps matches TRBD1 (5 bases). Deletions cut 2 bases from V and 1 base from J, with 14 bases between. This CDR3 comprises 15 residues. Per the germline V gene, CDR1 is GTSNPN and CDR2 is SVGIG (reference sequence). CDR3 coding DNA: TGTGCCTGGAGTCCTCCCCGGGGGTATAACTATGGCTACACCTTC. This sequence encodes CAWSPPRGYNYGYTF.

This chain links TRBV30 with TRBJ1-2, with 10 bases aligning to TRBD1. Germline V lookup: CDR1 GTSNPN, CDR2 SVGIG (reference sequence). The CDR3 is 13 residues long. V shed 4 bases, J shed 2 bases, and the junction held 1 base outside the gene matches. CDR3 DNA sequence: TGTGCCTGGATGGACAGGGGGAACTATGGCTACACCTTC. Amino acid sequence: CAWMDRGNYGYTF.

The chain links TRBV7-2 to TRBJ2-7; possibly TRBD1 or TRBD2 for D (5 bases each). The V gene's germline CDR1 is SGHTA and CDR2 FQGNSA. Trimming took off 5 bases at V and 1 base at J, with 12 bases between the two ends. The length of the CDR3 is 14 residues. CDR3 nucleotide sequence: TGTGCCAGCAGCGAGGGACCGATTTCCTACGAGCAGTACTTC. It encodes CASSEGPISYEQYF. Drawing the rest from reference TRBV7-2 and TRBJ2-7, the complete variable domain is GAGVSQSPSNKVTEKGKDVELRCDPISGHTALYWYRQSLGQGLEFLIYFQGNSAPDKSGLPSDRFSAERTGGSVSTLTIQRTQQEDSAVYLCASSEGPISYEQYFGPGTRLTVT.

The CDR3 sequence is CASSQDIPRHLAKNIQYF. The CDR3 coding sequence is TGCGCCAGCAGCCAAGATATCCCCCGTCATCTAGCCAAAAACATTCAGTACTTC. The V gene is TRBV4-3, the J gene TRBJ2-4; D uncertain. The CDR3 length is 18 residues. Trimming stripped 0 bases from V and 0 bases from J, with 15 bases between. The germline CDR1 and CDR2 sequences are LGHNA and YSLEER.